The text below deals with one T cell receptor beta chain. What it recognizes is unknown. This sample is drawn from a study of T cell responses to AZD1222 COVID-19 vaccine. The study's findings and limits: Repertoires were obtained only post-peak T cell response. A mostly white British donor set with more females was recruited, and clonal diversity was possibly underestimated.

Germline values: CDR1 SGHDT, CDR2 YYEEEE. The CDR3 runs 19 residues. J lost 0 bases, V lost 2 bases, and 16 bases had no gene match. The repertoire was sequenced with immunoSEQ multiplex PCR; TCRdb's copy has only in-frame clones and lacks some. Of some 100,000 clones in the sample, 90% were seen once. The specimen was peripheral blood, collected on day 0 of AZD1222 vaccination. This receptor was identified in an adult in good health. The chain uses TRBV5-6 and TRBJ1-2; 7 bases match TRBD1. Here the CDR3 reads CASSFFQGDRRMTNYGYTF. For the CDR3, the DNA is TGTGCCAGCAGCTTTTTTCAGGGGGACCGAAGAATGACTAACTATGGCTACACCTTC. The whole variable domain, filled in from reference TRBV5-6 and TRBJ1-2, reads DAGVTQSPTHLIKTRGQQVTLRCSPKSGHDTVSWYQQALGQGPQFIFQYYEEEERQRGNFPDRFSGHQFPNYSSELNVNALLLGDSALYLCASSFFQGDRRMTNYGYTFGSGTRLTVV.